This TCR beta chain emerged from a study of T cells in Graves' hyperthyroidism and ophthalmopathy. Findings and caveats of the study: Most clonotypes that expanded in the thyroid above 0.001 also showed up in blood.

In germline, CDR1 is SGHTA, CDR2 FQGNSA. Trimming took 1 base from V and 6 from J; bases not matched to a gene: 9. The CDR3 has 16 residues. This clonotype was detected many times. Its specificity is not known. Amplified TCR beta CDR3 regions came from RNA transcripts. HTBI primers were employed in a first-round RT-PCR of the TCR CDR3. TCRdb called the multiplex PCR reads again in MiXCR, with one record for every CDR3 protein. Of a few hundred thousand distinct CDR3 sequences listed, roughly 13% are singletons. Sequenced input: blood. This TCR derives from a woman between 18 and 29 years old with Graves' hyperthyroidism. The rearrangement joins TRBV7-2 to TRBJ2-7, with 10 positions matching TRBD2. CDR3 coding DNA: TGTGCCAGCAGCTTAGGACGTCTAGCGGGAGTATCCGAGCAGTACTTC. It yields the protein CASSLGRLAGVSEQYF.